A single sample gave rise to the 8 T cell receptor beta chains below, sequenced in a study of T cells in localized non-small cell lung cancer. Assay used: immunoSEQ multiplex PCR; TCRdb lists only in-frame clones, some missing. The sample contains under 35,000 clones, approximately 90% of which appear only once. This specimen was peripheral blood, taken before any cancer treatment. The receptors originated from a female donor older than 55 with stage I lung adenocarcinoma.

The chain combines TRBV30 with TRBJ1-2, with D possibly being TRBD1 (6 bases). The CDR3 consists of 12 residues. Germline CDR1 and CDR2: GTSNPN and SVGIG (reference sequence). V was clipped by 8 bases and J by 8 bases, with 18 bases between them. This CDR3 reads CARLRGVGGYTF. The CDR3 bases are TGTGCCCGTCTAAGGGGGGTAGGGGGCTACACCTTC.

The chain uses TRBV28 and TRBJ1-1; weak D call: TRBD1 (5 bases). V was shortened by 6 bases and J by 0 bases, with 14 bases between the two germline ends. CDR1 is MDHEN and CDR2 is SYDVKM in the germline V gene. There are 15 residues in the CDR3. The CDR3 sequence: CASSPGGLLNTEAFF. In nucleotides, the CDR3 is TGTGCCAGCAGCCCGGGGGGTTTACTGAACACTGAAGCTTTCTTT.

The CDR3 DNA is TGTGCCTGGAGTGTGATGGGGCAGAGGGCCCAGCATTTT. Encoded protein: CAWSVMGQRAQHF. This chain uses TRBV30 with TRBJ1-5; D possibly corresponds to TRBD1 (5 bases). The CDR3 covers 13 residues. The germline gives CDR1 GTSNPN, CDR2 SVGIG (reference sequence). Trimming removed 0 bases at V and 11 bases at J, with 14 bases between.

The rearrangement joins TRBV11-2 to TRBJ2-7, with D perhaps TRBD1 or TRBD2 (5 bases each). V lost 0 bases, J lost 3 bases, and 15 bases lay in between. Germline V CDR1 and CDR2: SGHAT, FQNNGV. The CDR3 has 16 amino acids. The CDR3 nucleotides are TGTGCCAGCAGCTTAGAACTAGACTTGGGGGTCTACGAGCAGTACTTC. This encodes CASSLELDLGVYEQYF.

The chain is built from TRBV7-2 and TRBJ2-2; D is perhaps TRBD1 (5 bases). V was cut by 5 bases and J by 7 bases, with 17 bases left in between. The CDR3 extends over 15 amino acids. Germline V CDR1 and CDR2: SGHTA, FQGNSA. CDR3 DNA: TGTGCCAGCAGCCCACAGGTCCCAAGGGGCGGGGAGCTGTTTTTT. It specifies CASSPQVPRGGELFF. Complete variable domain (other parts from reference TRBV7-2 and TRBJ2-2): GAGVSQSPSNKVTEKGKDVELRCDPISGHTALYWYRQSLGQGLEFLIYFQGNSAPDKSGLPSDRFSAERTGGSVSTLTIQRTQQEDSAVYLCASSPQVPRGGELFFGEGSRLTVL.

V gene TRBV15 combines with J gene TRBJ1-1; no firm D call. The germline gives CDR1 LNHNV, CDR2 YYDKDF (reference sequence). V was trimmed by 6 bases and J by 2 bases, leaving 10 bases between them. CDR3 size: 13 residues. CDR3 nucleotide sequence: TGTGCCACCAGATTCGGCTACAACACTGAAGCTTTCTTT. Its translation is CATRFGYNTEAFF.

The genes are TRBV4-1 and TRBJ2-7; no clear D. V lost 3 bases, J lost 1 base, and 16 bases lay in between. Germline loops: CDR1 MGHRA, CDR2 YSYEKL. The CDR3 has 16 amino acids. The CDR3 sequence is CASSQLPGPLSYEQYF. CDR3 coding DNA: TGCGCCAGCAGCCAGCTGCCGGGCCCCTTATCCTACGAGCAGTACTTC.

CDR3 nucleotide sequence: TGCGCCAGCAGCGACCCACAGGGGGCGAACACTGAAGCTTTCTTT. It specifies CASSDPQGANTEAFF. This rearrangement joins TRBV5-1 to TRBJ1-1; 9 bases are shared with TRBD1. The germline V gene has CDR1 SGHRS and CDR2 YFSETQ. The CDR3 length is 15 residues. After removal of 4 bases from V and 1 base from J, the junction contained 5 bases not matched to a gene.